Judged by abundance, the clone carrying this T cell receptor beta chain is medium-sized. Its antigen is still unknown. This sample was included in a study of a mutant IDH1 vaccine in newly diagnosed glioma. This CDR3 has 14 amino acids. The V and J ends lost 4 bases and 8 bases respectively, with 15 bases between them. From germline, CDR1 is SGDLS and CDR2 YYNGEE. The method was immunoSEQ multiplex PCR; TCRdb's version includes in-frame clones alone and lacks a portion of them. The profile shows approximately 56,000 clones, roughly 76% of them singletons. Time point described: week 47, end of study. Every vaccine dose comprised 300 ug of mutant IDH1 20-mer peptide plus topical imiquimod.

The receptor's source is a man between 45 and 60 years old with glioma. Material: PBMCs, obtained from a glioma patient whose treatment included an IDH1 peptide vaccine. The rearrangement uses TRBV9 and TRBJ1-4; a weak D match, TRBD1 (6 bases). The CDR3 spells CASSLGAGYEKLFF. The DNA of the CDR3 is TGTGCCAGCAGCCTGGGGGCAGGGTACGAAAAACTGTTTTTT.